A few counts support the clone carrying this T cell receptor beta chain. The data originate from a study of beta chain features in type 1 diabetes. cDNA synthesis used the whole RNA isolate, giving expressed TCRB sequences. Sequenced by immunoSEQ multiplex PCR; TCRdb stores in-frame clones only, minus some. This table holds 350,000 to 450,000 clones, more than 13% found once. This CDR3 is built from 16 residues. Germline CDR1 reads LNHDA; CDR2 reads SQIVND (reference sequence). V lost 6 bases to trimming and J lost 0 bases, with 15 bases between them. The receptor was derived from a woman aged 18 to 35 in good health. Sequences were obtained from naive CD4+ T cells from blood. The J gene is TRBJ2-1, the V gene TRBV19, with a weak D call TRBD2 (6 bases). The CDR3 loop is CASRTAGLSSYNEQFF. CDR3 DNA: TGTGCCAGTAGGACTGCGGGACTCAGCTCCTACAATGAGCAGTTCTTC.